The entry that follows covers one TCR beta chain sequence. The antigen is unknown. Collection of blood occurred at baseline, at cycle 4 day 1, and at cycle 7 day 1. In germline, CDR1 is ENHRY, CDR2 SYGVKD. V was trimmed by 6 bases and J by 4 bases, leaving 9 bases between them. The CDR3 covers 12 residues. The sample is drawn from a study of OX40 agonist ivuxolimab in advanced cancers. The overall study: Ivuxolimab was delivered to patients intravenously every 2 weeks at doses spanning 0.01 to 10 mg/kg. Findings of the study overall: Expanded clones belonging to CD8+ T cells outnumbered, on average, those of CD4+.

Produced via immunoSEQ multiplex PCR; TCRdb's table is partial and in-frame only. The sample carries 43,000 or so clones, approximately 91% recorded once. This specimen was CD4+ or CD8+ T cells sorted from blood, taken in a trial of the OX40 agonist ivuxolimab. This receptor was identified in an adult with an advanced solid tumor such as melanoma, head and neck, liver or kidney cancer. This chain connects TRBV10-3 to TRBJ1-2; no firm D call. As DNA, the CDR3 is TGTGCCATCAGCGAAATACTCTATGGCTACACCTTC. Translating it yields CAISEILYGYTF.